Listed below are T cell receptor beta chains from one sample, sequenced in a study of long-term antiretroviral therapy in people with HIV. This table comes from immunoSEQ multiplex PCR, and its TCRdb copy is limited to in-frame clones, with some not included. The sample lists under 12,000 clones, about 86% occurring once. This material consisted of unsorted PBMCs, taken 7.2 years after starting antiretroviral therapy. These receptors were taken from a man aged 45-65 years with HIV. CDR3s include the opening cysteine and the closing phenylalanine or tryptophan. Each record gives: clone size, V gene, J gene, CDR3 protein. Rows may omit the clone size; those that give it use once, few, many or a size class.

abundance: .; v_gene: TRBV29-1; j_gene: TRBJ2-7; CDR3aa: CSVETGTATYEQYF
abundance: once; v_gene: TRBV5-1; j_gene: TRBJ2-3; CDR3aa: CASSLLWRGVGTDTQYF
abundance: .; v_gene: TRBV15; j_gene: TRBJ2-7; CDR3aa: CATSRDRGDEQYF
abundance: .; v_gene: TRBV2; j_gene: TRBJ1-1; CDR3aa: CARLRDVGNTEAFF
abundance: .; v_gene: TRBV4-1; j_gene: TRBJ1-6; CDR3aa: CASSQDPQGMSPLHF
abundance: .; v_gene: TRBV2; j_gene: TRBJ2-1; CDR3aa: CASSEGAGYEQFF
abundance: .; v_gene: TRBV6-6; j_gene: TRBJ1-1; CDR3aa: CASSYRDRDPNTEAFF
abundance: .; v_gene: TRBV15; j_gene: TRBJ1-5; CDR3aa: CATSQGNQPQHF
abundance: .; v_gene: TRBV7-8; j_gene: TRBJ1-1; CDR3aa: CASSSPPGTANTEAFF
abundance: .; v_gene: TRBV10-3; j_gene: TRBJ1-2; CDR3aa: CAVQGNYGYTF
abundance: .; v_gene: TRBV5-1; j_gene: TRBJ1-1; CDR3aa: CASSERQGTEAFF
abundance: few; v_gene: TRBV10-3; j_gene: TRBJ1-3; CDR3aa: CAISNPGQGPHGNTIYF
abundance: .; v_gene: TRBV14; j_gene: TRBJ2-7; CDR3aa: CASSRGWDQTYEQYF
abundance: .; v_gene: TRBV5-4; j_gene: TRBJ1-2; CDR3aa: CASSFPGEGYGYTF
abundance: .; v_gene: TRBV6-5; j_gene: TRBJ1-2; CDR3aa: CASSYSGPGSYGYTF
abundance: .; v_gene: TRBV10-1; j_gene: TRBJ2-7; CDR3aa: CASSAPVKGEQYF
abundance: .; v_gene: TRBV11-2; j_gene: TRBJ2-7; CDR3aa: CASSLTGGPAYEQYF
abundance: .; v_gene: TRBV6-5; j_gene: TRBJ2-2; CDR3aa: CASSYTSDNTGELFF
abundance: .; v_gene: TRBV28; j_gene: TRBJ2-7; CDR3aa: CASSSGTLDTSSYEQYF
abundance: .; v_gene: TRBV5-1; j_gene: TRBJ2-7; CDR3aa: CASSYNVGQGQNEQYF
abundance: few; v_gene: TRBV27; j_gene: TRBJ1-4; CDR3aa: CASKRRFNEKLFF